Listed here are 29 T cell receptor beta chains from one sample, sequenced in a study of identical twins. TCRdb itself ran the 5' RACE reads through MiXCR, one entry per CDR3 protein. The sample consists of about 240,000 distinct CDR3 sequences, approximately 11% of them appearing once. These sequences were also reported in another study, on yellow fever vaccine responses in identical twins.

Sequences were obtained from memory (CD45RO+) T cells sorted from blood. The receptor set was obtained from a woman younger than 30 in good health.

This clonotype was observed a few times. V gene TRBV18 combines with J gene TRBJ1-4; D call uncertain. V was pared by 2 bases and J by 8 bases, with 3 bases between. Germline V lookup: CDR1 KGHSH, CDR2 LQKENI. CDR3 length equals 11 residues. The CDR3 nucleotides read TGTGCCAGCTCACCAGGCGAAAAACTGTTTTTT. It codes for CASSPGEKLFF.

This clonotype was detected only once. This chain uses TRBV6-5 with TRBJ2-1, with 9 bases that match TRBD2. CDR3 size: 14 residues. From germline, CDR1 is MNHEY and CDR2 SVGAGI. V lost 4 bases to trimming and J lost 6 bases; unmatched junction nucleotides: 4. CDR3 sequence: CASSSRAGGNEQFF. The CDR3 DNA reads as TGTGCCAGCAGTTCACGAGCGGGAGGCAATGAGCAGTTCTTC.

This clonotype showed up just a few times. This chain connects TRBV10-1 to TRBJ2-2; weak D call: TRBD1 (5 bases). Germline-derived CDR1 and CDR2 are WNHNN and SYGVQD (reference sequence). The ends were cut back, 4 bases at V and 5 bases at J, with 11 bases in the middle. The CDR3 extends over 14 amino acids. In nucleotides, the CDR3 is TGCGCCAGCAGTGGGTCAGGGTATACCGGGGAGCTGTTTTTT. This translates into CASSGSGYTGELFF.

This clonotype was seen only a few times. The chain employs TRBV7-9 and TRBJ2-5; the match to TRBD1 covers 8 bases. CDR1 is SEHNR, CDR2 FQNEAQ, per germline (reference sequence). V dropped 3 bases and J dropped 1; count of bases not matched to a gene: 1. CDR3 length equals 14 residues. CDR3 loop: CASSFQGAQETQYF. CDR3 DNA sequence: TGTGCCAGCAGCTTCCAGGGGGCCCAAGAGACCCAGTACTTC.

The genes are TRBV15 and TRBJ2-3, with 10 bases that match TRBD2. Germline V gene data show CDR1 as LNHNV and CDR2 as YYDKDF (reference sequence). V shed 1 base, J shed 1 base, and the junction held 5 bases outside the gene matches. The CDR3 contains 17 residues. CDR3 sequence reads: CATSRGPGTSGTDTQYF. The CDR3 DNA reads as TGTGCCACCAGCAGAGGCCCCGGGACTAGCGGCACAGATACGCAGTATTTT.

This clonotype was seen many times. V usage is TRBV12-3 or TRBV12-4 and J usage is TRBJ2-1; tentatively, D is TRBD2 (5 bases). The CDR3 covers 14 residues. V lost 6 bases, J lost 9 bases, and 18 bases lay in between. In DNA form, the CDR3 reads TGTGCCAGCAGGATCCATACCGGTCGGGGTGAGCAGTTCTTC. It is translated as CASRIHTGRGEQFF.

The chain has TRBV28 and TRBJ2-3; 7 bases map to TRBD2. The CDR3 consists of 15 residues. The J segment lost 5 bases and the V segment lost 4 bases, leaving 9 bases of the junction unmatched. Germline V gives CDR1 MDHEN, CDR2 SYDVKM. CDR3 residues: CASSSTREALDTQYF. The CDR3, as DNA: TGTGCCAGCAGTTCAACCCGGGAGGCATTAGATACGCAGTATTTT.

This clonotype was observed many times. This chain joins TRBV3-1 and TRBJ2-3; D remains unclear. The germline V and J ends were trimmed by 2 bases and 4 bases, with 10 bases remaining between them. The CDR3 sequence is 14 residues long. Germline V lookup: CDR1 LGHDT, CDR2 YNNKEL (reference sequence). CDR3 sequence (DNA): TGTGCCAGCAGCCAAAACAGCCTGCCAGATACGCAGTATTTT. This sequence encodes CASSQNSLPDTQYF.

This chain connects TRBV5-1 to TRBJ1-6; 8 bases align to TRBD1. The length of the CDR3 is 17 residues. The ends lost 1 base at V and 0 bases at J; junction bases unmatched: 3. CDR1 is SGHRS, CDR2 YFSETQ, per germline. The chain's CDR3 is CASSLQGASSYNSPLHF. The CDR3 DNA reads TGCGCCAGCAGCTTGCAGGGGGCGAGCTCCTATAATTCACCCCTCCACTTT.

This clonotype was detected a few times. The chain combines TRBV12-5 with TRBJ2-7; 8 bases align to TRBD1. The J segment lost 3 bases and the V segment lost 5 bases, leaving 3 bases of the junction unmatched. Germline V lookup: CDR1 LGHNT, CDR2 FRNRAP. CDR3 size: 13 residues. The CDR3 sequence: CASGVDRGYEQYF. The CDR3 nucleotides read TGTGCTAGTGGTGTAGACAGGGGCTACGAGCAGTACTTC.

This clonotype was observed a few times. CDR3 DNA sequence: TGCGCCAGCAGCTTGGGGGCTAGCGGAGACTTTTGGGAGCAGTACTTC. This gives the protein CASSLGASGDFWEQYF. The V and J genes are TRBV5-1 and TRBJ2-7; 7 bases fit TRBD2. The CDR3 length is 16 residues. Germline V gene data show CDR1 as SGHRS and CDR2 as YFSETQ. J lost 7 bases, V lost 0 bases, and 13 bases had no gene match. Based on the CDR3 plus reference TRBV5-1 and TRBJ2-7, the full variable domain is KAGVTQTPRYLIKTRGQQVTLSCSPISGHRSVSWYQQTPGQGLQFLFEYFSETQRNKGNFPGRFSGRQFSNSRSEMNVSTLELGDSALYLCASSLGASGDFWEQYFGPGTRLTVT.

V is TRBV12-3 or TRBV12-4 and J is TRBJ2-1; possibly TRBD2 for D (5 bases). Trimming took off 7 bases at V and 6 bases at J, with 10 bases between the two ends. CDR3 length: 12 residues. CDR3: CASNLRANEQFF. The CDR3 region has the DNA TGTGCCAGCAATTTGAGGGCCAATGAGCAGTTCTTC.

This clonotype was detected a few times. The J gene is TRBJ2-2, the V gene TRBV25-1, with D possibly being TRBD1 (6 bases). The germline V gene encodes CDR1 MGHDK and CDR2 SYGVNS. The CDR3 is made up of 14 amino acids. V was shortened by 9 bases and J by 0 bases, with 11 bases between the two germline ends. CDR3 nucleotide sequence: TGTGCCAGTAATGACAGGTCGAACACCGGGGAGCTGTTTTTT. Translating it yields CASNDRSNTGELFF.

The chain combines TRBV20-1 with TRBJ1-5; 7 bases line up with TRBD1. Unmatched junction bases numbered 3, after V lost 3 bases and J lost 1 base. The CDR3 length is 14 residues. Germline-derived CDR1 and CDR2 are DFQATT and SNEGSKA (reference sequence). CDR3 loop: CSARDRSSNQPQHF. CDR3 DNA sequence: TGCAGTGCTAGGGACAGGAGCAGCAATCAGCCCCAGCATTTT.

This chain links TRBV9 with TRBJ2-7; tentative D call: TRBD2 (5 bases). The CDR3 runs to 16 residues. V dropped 3 bases and J dropped 2 bases, with 18 bases sitting between them. Germline loops: CDR1 SGDLS, CDR2 YYNGEE. The CDR3 sequence is CASSASLAGLTYEQYF. For the CDR3, the DNA is TGTGCCAGCAGCGCAAGTTTGGCGGGCCTTACCTACGAGCAGTACTTC. The full variable domain, its missing parts supplied by reference TRBV9 and TRBJ2-7, is DSGVTQTPKHLITATGQRVTLRCSPRSGDLSVYWYQQSLDQGLQFLIQYYNGEERAKGNILERFSAQQFPDLHSELNLSSLELGDSALYFCASSASLAGLTYEQYFGPGTRLTVT.

The chain combines TRBV29-1 with TRBJ2-3; 12 positions agree with TRBD2. CDR1 is SQVTM and CDR2 is ANQGSEA in the germline V gene. The CDR3 spans 18 residues. The trim removed 7 bases at V and 2 bases at J, leaving 16 bases unmatched. Here the CDR3 reads CSGSGTSGSHGSTDTQYF. CDR3 sequence (DNA): TGCAGCGGATCCGGGACTAGCGGGTCCCACGGGTCCACAGATACGCAGTATTTT.

This clonotype occurred many times. This chain joins TRBV24-1 and TRBJ2-1; D possibly corresponds to TRBD2 (6 bases). Germline CDR1 and CDR2: KGHDR and SFDVKD. The CDR3 length is 13 residues. The V end lost 4 bases, the J end lost 8 bases, and 11 bases lay between the germline ends. CDR3 sequence: CATSDTGLYEQFF. The DNA of the CDR3 is TGTGCCACCAGTGACACGGGACTCTATGAGCAGTTCTTC.

The CDR3 loop is CASSLVQGGTEAFF. The CDR3 nucleotides are TGTGCCAGCAGCTTAGTTCAGGGCGGCACTGAAGCTTTCTTT. V and J are TRBV11-2 and TRBJ1-1; weak D call: TRBD1 (5 bases). V lost 1 base, J lost 4 bases, and 10 bases lay in between. The V gene's germline CDR1 is SGHAT and CDR2 FQNNGV. The CDR3 spans 14 residues.

At least ten counts were recorded for this clonotype. This chain uses TRBV4-3 with TRBJ2-7, with TRBD1 as a possible D gene (6 bases). CDR3 size: 13 residues. CDR1 is LGHNA, CDR2 YSLEER, per germline. Trimming pared 3 bases from V and 6 bases from J, leaving 12 bases between. The CDR3 here is CASSHSRGTEQYF. DNA for the CDR3: TGCGCCAGCAGCCATAGCAGGGGAACCGAGCAGTACTTC.

The chain carries TRBV7-2 and TRBJ2-7; D call uncertain. Trimming shortened V by 4 bases and J by 0 bases, and 10 bases separated the two germline ends. Germline CDR1 reads SGHTA; CDR2 reads FQGNSA. The CDR3 spans 14 residues. For the CDR3, the DNA is TGTGCCAGCAGCTCGAGCCCCAGCTCCTACGAGCAGTACTTC. As protein: CASSSSPSSYEQYF.

This clonotype was picked up many times. The chain uses TRBV4-1 and TRBJ1-5; D perhaps matches TRBD1 (5 bases). Germline V gene sequence: CDR1 MGHRA, CDR2 YSYEKL. The length of the CDR3 is 15 residues. V was pared by 0 bases and J by 6 bases, with 12 bases between. The CDR3 region is CASSQEWGGSQPQHF. CDR3 sequence (DNA): TGCGCCAGCAGCCAAGAATGGGGGGGAAGTCAGCCCCAGCATTTT.

The DNA for the CDR3 is TGTGCCAGCAGACCCCAAGCAGCGGGGGCTGGGGAGACCCAGTACTTC. Its translation is CASRPQAAGAGETQYF. The chain carries TRBV6-1 and TRBJ2-5; 8 bases are shared with TRBD2. Per germline, CDR1 MNHNS and CDR2 SASEGT. With 6 bases clipped from V and 5 bases from J, the junction kept 14 bases outside the gene matches. The CDR3 totals 16 residues.

This sequence joins TRBV12-3 or TRBV12-4 and TRBJ2-1; maybe TRBD2 (6 bases). V was cut by 8 bases and J by 1 base, with 15 bases left in between. This CDR3 comprises 15 residues. CDR3 sequence: CASGKRVGSYNEQFF. CDR3 DNA sequence: TGTGCCAGCGGTAAGCGGGTTGGATCCTACAATGAGCAGTTCTTC.

The chain links TRBV5-8 to TRBJ2-3; 7 bases agree with TRBD1. Trimming cost V 0 bases and J 4 bases; bases outside gene matches: 5. CDR3 length: 15 residues. Germline V CDR1 and CDR2: SGHTS, YDEGEE. The CDR3 sequence: CASSLGQGSPDTQYF. CDR3 coding DNA: TGTGCCAGCAGCTTGGGACAGGGAAGTCCAGATACGCAGTATTTT.

This sequence joins TRBV18 and TRBJ2-3; D is perhaps TRBD1 or TRBD2 (5 bases each). Germline CDR1 and CDR2: KGHSH and LQKENI. With 2 bases removed from V and 6 bases from J, the gap between germline ends came to 12 bases. The length of the CDR3 is 14 residues. The DNA of the CDR3 is TGTGCCAGCTCACCAAAGAGCTGGGGGGATACGCAGTATTTT. This codes for CASSPKSWGDTQYF.

This clonotype was counted between two and nine times. The genes are TRBV29-1 and TRBJ2-2; no definite D call. Trimming removed 5 bases at V and 4 bases at J, with 11 bases between. CDR1 is SQVTM, CDR2 ANQGSEA, per germline. The CDR3 covers 13 residues. The chain's CDR3 is CSVTKGGTGELFF. Here the CDR3 DNA reads TGCAGCGTTACAAAGGGTGGCACCGGGGAGCTGTTTTTT.

This sequence joins TRBV20-1 and TRBJ2-2; 9 bases are shared with TRBD2. CDR3 size: 15 residues. Germline CDR1 DFQATT, CDR2 SNEGSKA (reference sequence). V dropped 5 bases and J dropped 1; count of bases not matched to a gene: 5. The chain's CDR3 is CSARLAGENTGELFF. Here the CDR3 DNA reads TGCAGTGCTCGATTAGCGGGGGAGAACACCGGGGAGCTGTTTTTT.

The chain uses TRBV5-5 and TRBJ2-5; 10 positions match TRBD2. J lost 2 bases, V lost 0 bases, and 10 bases had no gene match. Germline assignment: CDR1 SGHKS and CDR2 YYEKEE (reference sequence). This CDR3 comprises 18 residues. CDR3 bases: TGTGCCAGCAGCTTGGGAGTTCGGACTAGCGGCGTTCAAGAGACCCAGTACTTC. Protein sequence: CASSLGVRTSGVQETQYF.

This clonotype was seen a handful of times. The chain couples TRBV5-1 to TRBJ2-5; maybe TRBD2 (5 bases). V lost 2 bases to trimming and J lost 3 bases, with 11 bases between them. The CDR3 is made up of 14 amino acids. Germline CDR1 is SGHRS and CDR2 is YFSETQ. The chain's CDR3 is CASSFMPAEETQYF. The CDR3 coding sequence is TGCGCCAGCAGCTTCATGCCAGCGGAAGAGACCCAGTACTTC. Combining the CDR3 with reference TRBV5-1 and TRBJ2-5 gives the whole variable domain KAGVTQTPRYLIKTRGQQVTLSCSPISGHRSVSWYQQTPGQGLQFLFEYFSETQRNKGNFPGRFSGRQFSNSRSEMNVSTLELGDSALYLCASSFMPAEETQYFGPGTRLLVL.